This T cell receptor beta chain was recorded in a study of blood T cell repertoires in COVID-19. Study context: T cells, B-cell-depleted T cells, or PBMCs supplied cDNA or gDNA.

The CDR3 runs to 12 residues. Trimming took off 6 bases at V and 8 bases at J, with 11 bases between the two ends. Germline V gene sequence: CDR1 SNHLY, CDR2 FYNNEI. Repertoires were generated with immunoSEQ multiplex PCR, while TCRdb's copy carries only in-frame clones and drops some. The data show over 200,000 clones, with about 87% seen just once and less than 3% held by the top ten. This rearrangement joins TRBV2 to TRBJ2-1; D perhaps matches TRBD1 (5 bases). This clonotype was obtained from a man aged 25 to 45 with COVID-19, enrolled during active disease. Sequences were obtained from peripheral blood. The CDR3 sequence: CASRGEGDEQFF. The CDR3 coding sequence is TGTGCCAGCAGGGGCGAAGGGGATGAGCAGTTCTTC.